This is a list of T cell receptor beta chains from one sample in a study of cytomegalovirus exposure and HLA in healthy donors. Only in-frame clones appear in the TCRdb table, and some are missing; sequencing was by immunoSEQ multiplex PCR. The sample contains approximately 100,000 clones, about four fifths of which appear only once. The sample was PBMCs. Source of these receptors: a man aged 18 to 30 in good health and CMV-seropositive. The CDR3 runs from the conserved cysteine through the conserved F or W. A D gene is named only where the DNA matches it firmly. A row's size may be missing; if present it is once, few, many or a size class.

TRBV15	.	12	TRBJ2-5	TRBD1	CATSRGDSVLDF	TGTGCCACCAGCAGAGGGGACAGTGTACTGGACTTC
TRBV27	.	14	TRBJ1-6	TRBD1	CASSSGGWNSPLHF	TGTGCCAGCAGCTCAGGGGGCTGGAATTCACCCCTCCACTTT
TRBV5-1	.	12	TRBJ2-5	.	CASALVQETQYF	TGCGCCAGCGCGTTAGTACAAGAGACCCAGTACTTC
TRBV9	.	15	TRBJ2-7	TRBD1	CASSVGGTGTYEQYF	TGTGCCAGCAGCGTAGGTGGGACAGGGACCTACGAGCAGTACTTC
TRBV25-1	.	12	TRBJ1-2	TRBD1	CASQQGKGGYTF	TGTGCCAGTCAACAGGGGAAGGGTGGCTACACCTTC
TRBV15	.	15	TRBJ2-3	TRBD1	CATSRGDRDTDTQYF	TGTGCCACCAGCAGAGGGGACAGAGACACAGATACGCAGTATTTT
TRBV4-1	few	14	TRBJ1-1	.	CASSQDGRVTEAFF	TGCGCCAGCAGCCAAGATGGCAGGGTCACTGAAGCTTTCTTT
TRBV4-1	.	15	TRBJ2-3	.	CASSQEGRDTDTQYF	TGCGCCAGCAGCCAAGAAGGGAGAGACACAGATACGCAGTATTTT
TRBV18	once	14	TRBJ1-5	TRBD1	CASSPLGQGQPQHF	TGTGCCAGCTCACCCCTGGGACAGGGCCAGCCCCAGCATTTT
TRBV5-1	.	16	TRBJ2-4	TRBD2	CASSLPGLAGGNIQYF	TGCGCCAGCAGCTTGCCCGGACTAGCGGGGGGAAACATTCAGTACTTC
TRBV5-1	once	14	TRBJ2-5	TRBD1	CASSLAQGAQTQYF	TGCGCCAGCAGCTTGGCCCAGGGGGCGCAGACCCAGTACTTC
TRBV2	.	11	TRBJ2-5	.	CASRYSTTQYF	TGTGCCAGCAGATATAGTACGACTCAGTACTTC
TRBV5-1	.	17	TRBJ1-2	.	CASSPGGLGGSNYGYTF	TGCGCCAGCAGCCCGGGTGGGCTGGGGGGGAGCAACTATGGCTACACCTTC
TRBV27	few	17	TRBJ1-1	.	CASSPQPFWGWNTEAFF	TGTGCCAGCAGCCCCCAGCCATTTTGGGGCTGGAACACTGAAGCTTTCTTT
TRBV5-1	.	14	TRBJ2-7	TRBD1	CASSLRTGANEQYF	TGCGCCAGCAGCTTGAGGACAGGTGCCAACGAGCAGTACTTC
TRBV18	.	15	TRBJ1-1	.	CASSPPIGGNTEAFF	TGTGCCAGCTCACCACCGATAGGCGGGAACACTGAAGCTTTCTTT
TRBV5-1	.	13	TRBJ2-1	.	CATRLGSYNEQFF	TGCGCCACCCGACTAGGCTCCTACAATGAGCAGTTCTTC
TRBV9	.	14	TRBJ1-2	TRBD1	CASSVDRGDYGYTF	TGTGCCAGCAGCGTGGACAGGGGTGACTATGGCTACACCTTC
TRBV5-4	.	13	TRBJ2-7	.	CASSLGSSHEQYF	TGTGCCAGCAGCTTAGGAAGTAGCCACGAGCAGTACTTC
TRBV18	few	14	TRBJ2-5	.	CASSPPSSWETQYF	TGTGCCAGCTCACCACCGTCTAGCTGGGAGACCCAGTACTTC
TRBV7-6	once	16	TRBJ2-7	.	CASSPTASRGTYEQYF	TGTGCCAGCAGCCCCACGGCCTCCCGGGGAACCTACGAGCAGTACTTC
TRBV6-6	.	13	TRBJ2-3	TRBD2	CASSYGLAGAQYF	TGTGCCAGCAGTTACGGACTAGCGGGGGCCCAGTATTTT
TRBV5-1	.	16	TRBJ2-1	.	CASRLTTGVTYNEQFF	TGCGCCAGCAGACTCACTACGGGGGTTACTTACAATGAGCAGTTCTTC
TRBV6-1	once	18	TRBJ1-4	.	CASSEADIGAERNEKLFF	TGTGCCAGCAGTGAAGCGGATATTGGGGCAGAAAGAAATGAAAAACTGTTTTTT
TRBV4-2	.	13	TRBJ1-1	.	CASSPTGNTEAFF	TGTGCCAGCAGCCCGACAGGGAACACTGAAGCTTTCTTT
TRBV10-2	once	14	TRBJ1-5	.	CASSDGGSNQPQHF	TGCGCCAGCAGTGATGGGGGCAGCAATCAGCCCCAGCATTTT
TRBV7-2	.	16	TRBJ2-4	TRBD2	CASSFSGGAVKNIQYF	TGTGCCAGCAGCTTTAGCGGGGGGGCTGTCAAAAACATTCAGTACTTC